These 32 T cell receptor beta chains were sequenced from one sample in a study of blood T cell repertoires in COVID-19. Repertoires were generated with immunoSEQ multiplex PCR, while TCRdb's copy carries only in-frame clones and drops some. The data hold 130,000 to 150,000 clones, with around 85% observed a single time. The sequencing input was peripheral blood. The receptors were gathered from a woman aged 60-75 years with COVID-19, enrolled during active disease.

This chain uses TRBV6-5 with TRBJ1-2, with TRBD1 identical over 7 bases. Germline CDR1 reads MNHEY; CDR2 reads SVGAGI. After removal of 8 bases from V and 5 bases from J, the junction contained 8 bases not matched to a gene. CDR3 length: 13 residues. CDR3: CASDSGTVYGYTF. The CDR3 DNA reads TGTGCCAGCGACTCCGGGACAGTGTATGGCTACACCTTC.

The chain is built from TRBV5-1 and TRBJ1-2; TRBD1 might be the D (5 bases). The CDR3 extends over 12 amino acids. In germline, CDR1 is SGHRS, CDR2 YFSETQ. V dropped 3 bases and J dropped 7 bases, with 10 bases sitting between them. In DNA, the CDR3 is TGCGCCAGCAGCTATCAGGGAGGTGGCTACACCTTC. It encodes CASSYQGGGYTF.

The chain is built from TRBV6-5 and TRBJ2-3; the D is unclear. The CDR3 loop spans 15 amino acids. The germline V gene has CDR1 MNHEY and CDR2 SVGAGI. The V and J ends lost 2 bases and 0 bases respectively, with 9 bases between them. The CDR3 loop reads CASSYGPSSTDTQYF. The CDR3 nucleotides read TGTGCCAGCAGTTACGGGCCCTCTAGCACAGATACGCAGTATTTT.

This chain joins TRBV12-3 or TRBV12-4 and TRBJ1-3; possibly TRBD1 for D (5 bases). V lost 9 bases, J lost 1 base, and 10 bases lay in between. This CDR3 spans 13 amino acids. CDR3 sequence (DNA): TGTGCCAGTTCGGGGGGATCTGGAAACACCATATATTTT. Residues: CASSGGSGNTIYF.

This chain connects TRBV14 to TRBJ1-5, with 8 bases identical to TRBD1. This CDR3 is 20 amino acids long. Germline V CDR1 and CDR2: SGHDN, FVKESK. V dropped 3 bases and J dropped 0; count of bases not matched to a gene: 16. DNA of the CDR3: TGTGCCAGCAGCCATGCATTCACGGACAGGGATAATGATAGCAATCAGCCCCAGCATTTT. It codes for CASSHAFTDRDNDSNQPQHF.

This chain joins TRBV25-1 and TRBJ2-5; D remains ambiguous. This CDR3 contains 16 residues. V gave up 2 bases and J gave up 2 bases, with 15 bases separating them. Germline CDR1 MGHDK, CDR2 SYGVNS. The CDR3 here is CASSENSGSPQETQYF. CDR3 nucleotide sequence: TGTGCCAGCAGTGAAAATTCCGGGTCCCCGCAAGAGACCCAGTACTTC.

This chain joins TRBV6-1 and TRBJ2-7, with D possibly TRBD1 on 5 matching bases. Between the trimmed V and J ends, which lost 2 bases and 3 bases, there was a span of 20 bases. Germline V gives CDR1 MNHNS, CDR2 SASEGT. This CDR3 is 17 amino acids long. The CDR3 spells CASSELIGQGTSYEQYF. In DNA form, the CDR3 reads TGTGCCAGCAGTGAACTAATAGGTCAGGGAACAAGCTACGAGCAGTACTTC.

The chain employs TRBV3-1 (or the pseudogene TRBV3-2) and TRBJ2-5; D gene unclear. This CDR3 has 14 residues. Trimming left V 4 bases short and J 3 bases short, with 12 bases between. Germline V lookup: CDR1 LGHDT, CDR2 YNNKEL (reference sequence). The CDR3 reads CASSPGGFEETQYF. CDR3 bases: TGTGCCAGCAGCCCGGGTGGTTTCGAAGAGACCCAGTACTTC.

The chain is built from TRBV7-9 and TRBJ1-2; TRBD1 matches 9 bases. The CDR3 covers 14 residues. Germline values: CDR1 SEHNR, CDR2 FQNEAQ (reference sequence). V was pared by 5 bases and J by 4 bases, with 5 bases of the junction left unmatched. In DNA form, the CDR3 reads TGTGCCAGCAGCCCCGGACAGGGGCTCTATGGCTACACCTTC. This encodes CASSPGQGLYGYTF.

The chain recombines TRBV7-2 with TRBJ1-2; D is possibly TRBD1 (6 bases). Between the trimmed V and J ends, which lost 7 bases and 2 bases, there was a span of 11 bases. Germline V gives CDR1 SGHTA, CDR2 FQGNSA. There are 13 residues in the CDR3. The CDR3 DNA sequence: TGTGCCAGCACCGAGACAGGAAACTATGGCTACACCTTC. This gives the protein CASTETGNYGYTF.

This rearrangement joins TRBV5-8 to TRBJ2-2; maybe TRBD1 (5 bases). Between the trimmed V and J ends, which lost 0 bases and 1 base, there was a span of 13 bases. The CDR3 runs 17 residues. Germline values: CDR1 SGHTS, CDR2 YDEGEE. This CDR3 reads CASSLDRKRRNTGELFF. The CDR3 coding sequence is TGTGCCAGCAGCTTGGACAGGAAACGCAGGAACACCGGGGAGCTGTTTTTT. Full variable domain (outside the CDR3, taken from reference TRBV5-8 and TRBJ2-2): EAGVTQSPTHLIKTRGQQATLRCSPISGHTSVYWYQQALGLGLQFLLWYDEGEERNRGNFPPRFSGRQFPNYSSELNVNALELEDSALYLCASSLDRKRRNTGELFFGEGSRLTVL.

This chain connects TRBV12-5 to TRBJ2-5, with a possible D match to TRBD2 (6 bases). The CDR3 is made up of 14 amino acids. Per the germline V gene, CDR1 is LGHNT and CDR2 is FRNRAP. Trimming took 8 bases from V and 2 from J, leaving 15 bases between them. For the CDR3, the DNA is TGTGCTAGTACGGAACCGGGACTTCAAGAGACCCAGTACTTC. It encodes CASTEPGLQETQYF. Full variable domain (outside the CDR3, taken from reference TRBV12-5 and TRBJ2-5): DARVTQTPRHKVTEMGQEVTMRCQPILGHNTVFWYRQTMMQGLELLAYFRNRAPLDDSGMPKDRFSAEMPDATLATLKIQPSEPRDSAVYFCASTEPGLQETQYFGPGTRLLVL.

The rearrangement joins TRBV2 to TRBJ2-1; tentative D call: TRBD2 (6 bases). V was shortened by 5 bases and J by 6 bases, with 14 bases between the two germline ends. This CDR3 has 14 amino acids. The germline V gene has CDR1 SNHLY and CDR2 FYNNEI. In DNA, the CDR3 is TGTGCCAGCAGTAAAGGACTAAGCATCAATGAGCAGTTCTTC. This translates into CASSKGLSINEQFF.

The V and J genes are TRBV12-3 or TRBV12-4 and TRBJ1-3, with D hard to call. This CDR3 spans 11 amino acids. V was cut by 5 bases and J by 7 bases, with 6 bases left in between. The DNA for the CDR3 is TGTGCCAGCAGTCGAGTCAACACCATATATTTT. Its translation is CASSRVNTIYF.

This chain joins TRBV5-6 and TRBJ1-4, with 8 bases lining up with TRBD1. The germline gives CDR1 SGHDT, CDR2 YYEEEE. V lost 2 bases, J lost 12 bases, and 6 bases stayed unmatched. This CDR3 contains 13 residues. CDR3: CASSFGQGGELFF. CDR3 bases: TGTGCCAGCAGCTTCGGACAGGGAGGCGAACTGTTTTTT. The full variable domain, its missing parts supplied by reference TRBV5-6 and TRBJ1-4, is DAGVTQSPTHLIKTRGQQVTLRCSPKSGHDTVSWYQQALGQGPQFIFQYYEEEERQRGNFPDRFSGHQFPNYSSELNVNALLLGDSALYLCASSFGQGGELFFGSGTQLSVL.

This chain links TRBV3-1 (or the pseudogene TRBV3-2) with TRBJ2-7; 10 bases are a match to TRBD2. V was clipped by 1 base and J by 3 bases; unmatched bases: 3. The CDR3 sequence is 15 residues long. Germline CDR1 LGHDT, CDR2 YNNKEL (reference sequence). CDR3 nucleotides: TGTGCCAGCAGCCAAGTAGGACTAGCGGTCTACGAGCAGTACTTC. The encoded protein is CASSQVGLAVYEQYF.

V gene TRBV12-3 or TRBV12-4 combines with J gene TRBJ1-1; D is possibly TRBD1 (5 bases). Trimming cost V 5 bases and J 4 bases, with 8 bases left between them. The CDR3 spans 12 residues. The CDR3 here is CASSGASTEAFF. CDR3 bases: TGTGCCAGCAGTGGGGCCTCCACTGAAGCTTTCTTT.

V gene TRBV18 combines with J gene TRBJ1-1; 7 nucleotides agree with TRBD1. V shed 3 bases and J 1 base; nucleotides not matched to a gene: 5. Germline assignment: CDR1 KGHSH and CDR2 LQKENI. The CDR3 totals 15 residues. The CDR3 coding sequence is TGTGCCAGCTCACCCCAAGGGACAGCGAACACTGAAGCTTTCTTT. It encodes CASSPQGTANTEAFF.

The CDR3 coding sequence is TGTGCCACCAGCCGGGACAGGGGAAACTACGAGCAGTACTTC. This translates into CATSRDRGNYEQYF. The genes are TRBV15 and TRBJ2-7; 10 nucleotides agree with TRBD1. Germline values: CDR1 LNHNV, CDR2 YYDKDF (reference sequence). V was pared by 5 bases and J by 3 bases, with 4 bases of the junction left unmatched. This CDR3 has 14 amino acids.

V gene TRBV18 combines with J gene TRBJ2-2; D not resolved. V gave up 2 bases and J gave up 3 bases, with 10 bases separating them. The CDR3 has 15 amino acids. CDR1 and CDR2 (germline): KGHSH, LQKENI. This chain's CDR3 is CASSPNTQDTGELFF. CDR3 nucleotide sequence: TGTGCCAGCTCACCAAACACCCAAGACACCGGGGAGCTGTTTTTT. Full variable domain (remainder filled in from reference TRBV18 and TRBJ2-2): NAGVMQNPRHLVRRRGQEARLRCSPMKGHSHVYWYRQLPEEGLKFMVYLQKENIIDESGMPKERFSAEFPKEGPSILRIQQVVRGDSAAYFCASSPNTQDTGELFFGEGSRLTVL.

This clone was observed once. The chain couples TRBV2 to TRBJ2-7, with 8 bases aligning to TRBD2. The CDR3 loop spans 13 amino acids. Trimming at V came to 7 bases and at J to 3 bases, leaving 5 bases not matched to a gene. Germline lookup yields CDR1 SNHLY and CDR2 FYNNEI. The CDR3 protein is CASKKRGLYEQYF. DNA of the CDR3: TGTGCCAGCAAAAAGCGGGGGCTCTACGAGCAGTACTTC.

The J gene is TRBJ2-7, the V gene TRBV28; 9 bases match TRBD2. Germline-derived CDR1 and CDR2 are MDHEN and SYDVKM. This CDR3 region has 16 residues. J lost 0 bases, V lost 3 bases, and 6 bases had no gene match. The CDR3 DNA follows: TGTGCCAGCAGTTTGCATAGCGGGGGATTCTCCTACGAGCAGTACTTC. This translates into CASSLHSGGFSYEQYF.

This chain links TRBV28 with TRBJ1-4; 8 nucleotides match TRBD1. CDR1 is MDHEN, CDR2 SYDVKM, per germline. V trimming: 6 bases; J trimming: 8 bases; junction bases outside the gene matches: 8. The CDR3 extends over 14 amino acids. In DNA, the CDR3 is TGTGCCAGCAGGTCAGAAACAGGGGGAGAAAAACTGTTTTTT. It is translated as CASRSETGGEKLFF.

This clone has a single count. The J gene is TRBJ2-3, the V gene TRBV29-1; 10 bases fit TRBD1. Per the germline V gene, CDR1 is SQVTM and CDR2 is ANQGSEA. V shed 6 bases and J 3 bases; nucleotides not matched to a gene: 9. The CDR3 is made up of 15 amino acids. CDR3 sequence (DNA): TGCAGCGTCACCGGGACAGGGGCGAGGACAGATACGCAGTATTTT. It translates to CSVTGTGARTDTQYF.

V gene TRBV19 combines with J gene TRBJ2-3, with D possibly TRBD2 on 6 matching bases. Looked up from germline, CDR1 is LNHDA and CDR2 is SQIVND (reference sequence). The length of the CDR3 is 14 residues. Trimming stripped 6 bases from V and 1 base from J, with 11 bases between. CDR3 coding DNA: TGTGCCAGTAGGCCCGGCGGGGGCACAGATACGCAGTATTTT. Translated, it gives CASRPGGGTDTQYF.

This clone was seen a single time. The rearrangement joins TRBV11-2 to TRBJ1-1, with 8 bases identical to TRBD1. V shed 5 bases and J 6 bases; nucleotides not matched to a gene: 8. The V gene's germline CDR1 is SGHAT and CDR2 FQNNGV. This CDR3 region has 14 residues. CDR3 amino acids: CASSPQGQEAEAFF. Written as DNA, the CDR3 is TGTGCCAGCAGCCCCCAGGGACAGGAAGCTGAAGCTTTCTTT.

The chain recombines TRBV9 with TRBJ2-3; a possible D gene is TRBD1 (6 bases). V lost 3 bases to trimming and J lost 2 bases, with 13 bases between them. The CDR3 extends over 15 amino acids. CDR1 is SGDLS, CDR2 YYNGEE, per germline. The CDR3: CASSGWVGATDTQYF. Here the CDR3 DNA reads TGTGCCAGCAGCGGGTGGGTGGGGGCCACAGATACGCAGTATTTT.

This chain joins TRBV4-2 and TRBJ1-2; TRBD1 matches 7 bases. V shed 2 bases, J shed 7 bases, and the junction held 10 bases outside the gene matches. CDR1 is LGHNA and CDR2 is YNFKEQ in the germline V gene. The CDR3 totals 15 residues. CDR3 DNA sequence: TGTGCCAGCAGCCAATCGGACAGGCGCAACGGTGGCTACACCTTC. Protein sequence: CASSQSDRRNGGYTF.

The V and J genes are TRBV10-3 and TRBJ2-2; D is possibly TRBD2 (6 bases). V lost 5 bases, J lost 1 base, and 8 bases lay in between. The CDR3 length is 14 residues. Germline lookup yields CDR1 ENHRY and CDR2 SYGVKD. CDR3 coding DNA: TGTGCCATCAGTTTAGCGGAGAACACCGGGGAGCTGTTTTTT. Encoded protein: CAISLAENTGELFF.

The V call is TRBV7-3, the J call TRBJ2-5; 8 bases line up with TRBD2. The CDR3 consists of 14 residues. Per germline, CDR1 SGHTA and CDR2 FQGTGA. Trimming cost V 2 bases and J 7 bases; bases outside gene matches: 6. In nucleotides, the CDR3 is TGTGCCAGCAGCTTAGGGACTAGTTCTGGGACCCAGTACTTC. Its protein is CASSLGTSSGTQYF.

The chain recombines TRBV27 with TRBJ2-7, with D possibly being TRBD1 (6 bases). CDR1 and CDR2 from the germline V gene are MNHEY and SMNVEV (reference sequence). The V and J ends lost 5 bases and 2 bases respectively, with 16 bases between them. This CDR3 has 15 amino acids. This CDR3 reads CASSPSRGWAYEQYF. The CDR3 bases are TGTGCCAGCAGTCCCTCGAGGGGGTGGGCCTACGAGCAGTACTTC.

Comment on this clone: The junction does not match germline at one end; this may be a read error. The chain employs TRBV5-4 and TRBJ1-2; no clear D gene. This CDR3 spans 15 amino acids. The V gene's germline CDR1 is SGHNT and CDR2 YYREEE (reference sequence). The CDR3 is CASTLGSKANYGYTF. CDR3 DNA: TGTGCCAGCACCTTGGGGAGTAAAGCTAACTATGGCTACACCTTC.